This T cell receptor beta chain derives from a study of cytomegalovirus exposure and HLA in healthy donors. Germline loops: CDR1 MDHEN, CDR2 SYDVKM. CDR3 length: 16 amino acids. V was clipped by 1 base and J by 5 bases, with 15 bases between them. This PCR relied on a set of 60 Vbeta primers and 13 Jbeta primers. Sequencing was performed with immunoSEQ multiplex PCR; in TCRdb, only in-frame clones are kept and a portion is missing. The table lists about 120,000 clones, 78% of them singletons. The sequenced sample was PBMCs. The receptor was derived from a man aged 25-45 years in good health and CMV-seropositive. The V and J genes are TRBV28 and TRBJ2-1; TRBD2 might be the D (6 bases). CDR3 amino acids: CASSLSEGRYNNEQFF. For the CDR3, the DNA is TGTGCCAGCAGTTTATCGGAGGGCCGGTATAACAATGAGCAGTTCTTC.